This T cell receptor (beta chain) came from a study of CD8 T cells in ankylosing spondylitis (dated by TCRdb to 2016 to 2017). About the investigation overall: T cell receptor beta repertoires were profiled in healthy donors and ankylosing spondylitis patients so that disease-linked TCR variants could be found. Samples of peripheral blood were taken, and for ankylosing spondylitis patients, synovial fluid was collected as well. The whole study cohort included over a hundred healthy donors and 25 ankylosing spondylitis patients. Beyond this particular receptor, the publication reports: A TCR beta motif of eight highly homologous amino acid variants appeared characteristic of blood from ankylosing spondylitis patients. The disease-linked clones were reported to be significantly enriched in matched synovial fluid samples from ankylosing spondylitis patients. Some of the motif variants had been reported before in the synovial fluid and blood of reactive arthritis patients, a finding that suggests common disease-initiation mechanisms. The disease-linked clones had a CD8+ phenotype and were found at relatively low frequencies in peripheral blood.

The sample holds a few counts of this clonotype. Its target antigen remains unknown. No much larger clonotype is one base removed from it; base qualities were not supplied. The germline V gene yields SGHRS for CDR1 and YFSETQ for CDR2. V sheds 0 bases and J sheds 2 bases, leaving 12 bases between their ends. The CDR3 contains 15 residues, cysteine and phenylalanine counted. Only the CDR3 part of the read is kept: 45 bases, read in frame from the first base. Sequenced using an Illumina HiSeq 2500. Quantitative 5'-RACE with molecular barcodes was the method used to prepare the TCR beta libraries. The source study handled its data this way. To identify disease-linked TCR variants, a new computational method was used, one built on a probabilistic model of VDJ rearrangement. Starting from the raw public reads, TCRdb applied fastp trimming at Q25, assembled clones with MiXCR and retained in-frame beta chains. Every CDR3 protein is listed once, alongside the most common genes and DNA of its rows. TCRdb's processing, not the authors' own work, is the source of the V and J calls. The sample contains about 360,000 distinct CDR3 sequences, more than 20% of them found a single time. The top ten constitute around 13% of the sample.

This TCR derives from a male donor with ankylosing spondylitis or in good health (not recorded which). The sequenced sample consisted of blood, either unsorted or a sorted T cell fraction (not recorded which). The receptor chain draws on TRBV5-1 and TRBJ2-7; TRBD1 is a possible D gene, resting on 5 matching bases. DNA sequence: TGCGCCAGCAGCTTGGAGGGGAATGGGGCCTACGAGCAGTACTTC. This gives the protein CASSLEGNGAYEQYF.